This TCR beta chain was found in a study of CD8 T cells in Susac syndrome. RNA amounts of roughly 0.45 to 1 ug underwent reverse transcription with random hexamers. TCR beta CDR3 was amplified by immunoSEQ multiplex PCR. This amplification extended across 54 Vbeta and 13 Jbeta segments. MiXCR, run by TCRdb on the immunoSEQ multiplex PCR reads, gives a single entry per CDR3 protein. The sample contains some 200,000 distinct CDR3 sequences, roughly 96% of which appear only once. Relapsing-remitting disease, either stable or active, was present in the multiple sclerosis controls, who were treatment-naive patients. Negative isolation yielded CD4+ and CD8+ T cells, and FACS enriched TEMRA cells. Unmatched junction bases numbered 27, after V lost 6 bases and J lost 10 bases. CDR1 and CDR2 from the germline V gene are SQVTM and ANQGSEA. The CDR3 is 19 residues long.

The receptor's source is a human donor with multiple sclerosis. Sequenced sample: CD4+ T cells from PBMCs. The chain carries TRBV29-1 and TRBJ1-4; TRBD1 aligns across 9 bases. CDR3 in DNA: TGCAGCGTCCTCCCTGACGAACTTCCGGGACAGGGAGGGTTTGGAAAACTGTTTTTT. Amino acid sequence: CSVLPDELPGQGGFGKLFF.